This T cell receptor beta chain came from a study of T cells expressing NK-cell markers. As for the study in general: Sorted CD3+CD56+NKG2C+, CD3+CD56+NKG2C- and CD3+CD56-NKG2C+ T-cell subsets were beta-chain profiled. Of eight sequenced donors, seven were HCMV-seropositive and one HCMV-seronegative.

With respect to this clonotype: Its target is not known.

TCRdb reprocessed the 5' RACE reads and stores each CDR3 protein as one record, lacking DNA. This listing includes around 260,000 distinct CDR3 sequences. Overall study findings and caveats: Also leading the CD3+CD56-NKG2C+ fraction in a handful of donors were these clonotypes. Five or six donors carried dominant NKG2C+ clonotypes that made up about 1.0-8% of their CD8+ T cells.

This CDR3 comprises 16 residues. From germline, CDR1 is SGHRS and CDR2 YFSETQ. The receptor was derived from a woman between 18 and 70 years old in good health. V is TRBV5-1 and J is TRBJ2-2; the D gene TCRdb calls, TRBD1, cannot be checked with no DNA. Sequenced input: blood T cells: a sorted CD56 or NKG2C T cell subset, CD4+ or CD8+ T cells, or bulk PBMC T cells (not recorded which). The CDR3 here is CASSLFAGAITGELFF.